What follows are 8 T cell receptor beta chains derived from one specimen sequenced in a study of T-cell reconstitution after alpha-beta-depleted transplantation in children (dated by TCRdb to the mid-2010s). The library came from PCR. TCRdb names Illumina HiSeq 2500 as the instrument used. TCR libraries were prepared with molecular barcoding, using unique molecular identifiers to normalize TCRbeta repertoire quantification. Clones were called with MiXCR by TCRdb after fastp trimmed the public reads at Q25, and only in-frame beta chains were retained. For every CDR3 protein sequence, its rows merge into one entry that carries the most common genes and DNA. The sample data list about 360,000 distinct CDR3 sequences, and approximately 12% of these were observed just once. The ten largest clones capture over 3.5% of the sample. Here the sequenced sample was PBMCs, taken from the stem cell graft. Receptor source: a human donor who donated a stem cell graft to a child with Fanconi anemia.

The genes are TRBV20-1 and TRBJ2-2; weak D call: TRBD1 (6 bases). The V end lost 2 bases, the J end lost 4 bases, and 14 bases lay between the germline ends. CDR1 DFQATT and CDR2 SNEGSKA come from the germline V gene (reference sequence). This CDR3 spans 15 amino acids. The CDR3 DNA sequence: TGCAGTGCTAGACTGACCGGGACAACCACCGGGGAGCTGTTTTTT. This sequence encodes CSARLTGTTTGELFF.

About this clonotype itself: The CDR3 does not close with the conserved phenylalanine or tryptophan, likely indicating a read error. This chain connects TRBV2 to TRBJ1-2, with D unclear. Trimming shortened V by 5 bases and J by 5 bases, and 9 bases separated the two germline ends. From germline, CDR1 is SNHLY and CDR2 FYNNEI. This CDR3 region has 12 residues. The CDR3 nucleotides read TGTGCCAGCAGTCTCCAAAGATATGGCTACACCTCC. It is translated as CASSLQRYGYTS.

The chain has TRBV2 and TRBJ1-1; TRBD1 matches at 10 bases. Looked up from germline, CDR1 is SNHLY and CDR2 is FYNNEI. The J segment lost 3 bases and the V segment lost 9 bases, leaving 7 bases of the junction unmatched. CDR3 length: 14 residues. The CDR3 region is CARKTGGRDTEAFF. The CDR3 region has the DNA TGTGCCAGAAAGACAGGGGGCAGAGACACTGAAGCTTTCTTT.

The rearrangement links TRBV20-1 to TRBJ1-1; the D is unclear. The CDR3 is made up of 14 amino acids. The germline V and J ends were trimmed by 0 bases and 8 bases, with 16 bases remaining between them. In germline, CDR1 is DFQATT, CDR2 SNEGSKA (reference sequence). For the CDR3, the DNA is TGCAGTGCTAGAGATACCCTCCGCACGCAAGAAGCTTTCTTT. This translates into CSARDTLRTQEAFF.

This clonotype has ten or more counts. This chain joins TRBV28 and TRBJ2-5; TRBD1 might be the D (5 bases). V was trimmed by 8 bases and J by 1 base, leaving 14 bases between them. CDR3 length equals 14 residues. CDR1 MDHEN and CDR2 SYDVKM come from the germline V gene. The CDR3 coding sequence is TGTGCCAGCGGCGGCAGGGCGGCCCAAGAGACCCAGTACTTC. Protein product: CASGGRAAQETQYF.

This clonotype was found a few times. This chain links TRBV29-1 with TRBJ2-1; TRBD2 matches at 9 bases. Germline lookup yields CDR1 SQVTM and CDR2 ANQGSEA. CDR3 length equals 15 residues. V shed 0 bases and J 6 bases; nucleotides not matched to a gene: 6. The CDR3 sequence is CSVEDRAGGPNEQFF. The CDR3 bases are TGCAGCGTTGAAGACCGCGCGGGGGGGCCCAATGAGCAGTTCTTC.

This clonotype was seen repeatedly, ten times or more. This rearrangement joins TRBV2 to TRBJ1-5; possible D gene TRBD1, 5 bases. CDR3 length: 13 amino acids. V lost 8 bases and J 5 bases, leaving 13 bases between the germline ends. Germline V gives CDR1 SNHLY, CDR2 FYNNEI. The CDR3 nucleotides are TGTGCCAGCGCAGACAGCCCCGATCAGCCCCAGCATTTT. It specifies CASADSPDQPQHF.

The rearrangement joins TRBV28 to TRBJ1-1, with D maybe TRBD1 (6 bases). Trimming stripped 10 bases from V and 1 base from J, with 22 bases between. Germline loops: CDR1 MDHEN, CDR2 SYDVKM. The CDR3 has 16 amino acids. The CDR3 bases are TGTGCCATCAGCCGAGGGCCGGGGGGCGGGAACACTGAAGCTTTCTTT. This gives the protein CAISRGPGGGNTEAFF.